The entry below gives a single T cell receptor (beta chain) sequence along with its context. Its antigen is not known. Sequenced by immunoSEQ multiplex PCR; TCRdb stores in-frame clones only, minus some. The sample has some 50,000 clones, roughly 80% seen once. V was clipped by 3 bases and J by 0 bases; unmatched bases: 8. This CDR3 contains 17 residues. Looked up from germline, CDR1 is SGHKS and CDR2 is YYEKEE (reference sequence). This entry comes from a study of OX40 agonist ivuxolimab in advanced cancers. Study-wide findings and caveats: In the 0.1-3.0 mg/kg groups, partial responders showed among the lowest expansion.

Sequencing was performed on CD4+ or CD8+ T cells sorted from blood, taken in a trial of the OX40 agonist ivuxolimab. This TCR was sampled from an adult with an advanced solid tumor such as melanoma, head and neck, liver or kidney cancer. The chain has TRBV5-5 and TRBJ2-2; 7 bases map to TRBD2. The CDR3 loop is CASSSGTTSSNTGELFF. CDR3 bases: TGTGCCAGCAGCTCCGGGACTACAAGTTCGAACACCGGGGAGCTGTTTTTT.